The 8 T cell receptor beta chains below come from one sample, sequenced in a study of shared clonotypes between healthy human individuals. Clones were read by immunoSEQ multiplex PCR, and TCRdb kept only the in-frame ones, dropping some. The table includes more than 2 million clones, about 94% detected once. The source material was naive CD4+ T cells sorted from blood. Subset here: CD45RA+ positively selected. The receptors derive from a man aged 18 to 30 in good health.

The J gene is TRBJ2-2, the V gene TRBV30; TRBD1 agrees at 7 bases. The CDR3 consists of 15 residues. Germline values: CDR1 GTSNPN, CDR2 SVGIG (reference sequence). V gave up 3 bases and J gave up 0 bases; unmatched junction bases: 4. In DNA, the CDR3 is TGTGCCTGGAGACAGGGGCCAACGAACACCGGGGAGCTGTTTTTT. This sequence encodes CAWRQGPTNTGELFF.

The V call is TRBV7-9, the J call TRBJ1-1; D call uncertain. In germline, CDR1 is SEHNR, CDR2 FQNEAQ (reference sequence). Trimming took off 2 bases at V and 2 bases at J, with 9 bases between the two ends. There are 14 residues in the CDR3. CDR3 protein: CASSLSPRNTEAFF. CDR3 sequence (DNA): TGTGCCAGCAGCTTAAGCCCCAGAAACACTGAAGCTTTCTTT.

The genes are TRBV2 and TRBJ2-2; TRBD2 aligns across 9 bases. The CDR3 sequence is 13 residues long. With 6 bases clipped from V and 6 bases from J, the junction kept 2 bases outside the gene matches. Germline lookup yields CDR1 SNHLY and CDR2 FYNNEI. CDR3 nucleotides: TGTGCCAGCAGCGTAGCGGGAGCCGGGGAGCTGTTTTTT. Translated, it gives CASSVAGAGELFF.

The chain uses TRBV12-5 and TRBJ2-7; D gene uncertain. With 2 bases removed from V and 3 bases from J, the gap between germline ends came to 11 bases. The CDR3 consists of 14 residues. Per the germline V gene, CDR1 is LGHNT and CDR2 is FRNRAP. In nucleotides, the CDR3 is TGTGCTAGTGGTTTGTCGGCCTCCAACTACGAGCAGTACTTC. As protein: CASGLSASNYEQYF.

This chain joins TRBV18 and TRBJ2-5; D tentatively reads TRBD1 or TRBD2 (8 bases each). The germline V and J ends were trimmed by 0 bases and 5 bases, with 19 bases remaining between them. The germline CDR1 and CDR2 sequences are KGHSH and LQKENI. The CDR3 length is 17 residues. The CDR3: CASSPPAWTGTRETQYF. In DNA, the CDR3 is TGTGCCAGCTCACCACCGGCCTGGACAGGGACTAGGGAGACCCAGTACTTC. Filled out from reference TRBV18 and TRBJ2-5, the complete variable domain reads NAGVMQNPRHLVRRRGQEARLRCSPMKGHSHVYWYRQLPEEGLKFMVYLQKENIIDESGMPKERFSAEFPKEGPSILRIQQVVRGDSAAYFCASSPPAWTGTRETQYFGPGTRLLVL.

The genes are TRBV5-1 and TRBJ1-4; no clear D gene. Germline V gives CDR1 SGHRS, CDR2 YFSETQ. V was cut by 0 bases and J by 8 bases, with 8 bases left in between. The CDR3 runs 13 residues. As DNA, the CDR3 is TGCGCCAGCAGCTTGGGGGTTCAAGAAAAACTGTTTTTT. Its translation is CASSLGVQEKLFF.

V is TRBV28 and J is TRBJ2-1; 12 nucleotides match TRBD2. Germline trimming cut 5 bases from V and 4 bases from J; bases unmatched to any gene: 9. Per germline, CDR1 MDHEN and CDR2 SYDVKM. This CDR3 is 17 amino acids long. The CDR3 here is CASSNAGTSGSYNEQFF. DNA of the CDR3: TGTGCCAGCAGTAACGCCGGGACTAGCGGGTCTTACAATGAGCAGTTCTTC.

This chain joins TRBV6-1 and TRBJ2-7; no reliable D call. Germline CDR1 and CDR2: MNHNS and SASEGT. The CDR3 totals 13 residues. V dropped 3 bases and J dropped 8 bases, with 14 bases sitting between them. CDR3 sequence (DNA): TGTGCCAGCAGTGAGGACGTGGCGATCCAGCAGTACTTC. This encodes CASSEDVAIQQYF.